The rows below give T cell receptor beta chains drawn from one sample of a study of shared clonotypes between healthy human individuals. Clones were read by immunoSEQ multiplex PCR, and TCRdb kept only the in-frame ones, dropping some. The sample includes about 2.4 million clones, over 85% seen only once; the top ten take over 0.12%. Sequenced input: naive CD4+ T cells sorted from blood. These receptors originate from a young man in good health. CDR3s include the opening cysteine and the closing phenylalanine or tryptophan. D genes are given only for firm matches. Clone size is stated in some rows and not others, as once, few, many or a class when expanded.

cdr3_nt: TGTGCCAGCAGCGTAGCTAGCGGGGGGGGGCAAGAGACCCAGTACTTC
cdr3_aa: CASSVASGGGQETQYF
j_call: TRBJ2-5
d_call: TRBD2
clone_size: NA
v_call: TRBV9

cdr3_nt: TGTGCCAGCAGCCGGGGACGAACCGAGACCCAGTACTTC
cdr3_aa: CASSRGRTETQYF
j_call: TRBJ2-5
d_call: NA
clone_size: NA
v_call: TRBV7-2

cdr3_nt: TGTGCCAGCTCACCACTAGCGGGAGGGAATGAGCAGTTCTTC
cdr3_aa: CASSPLAGGNEQFF
j_call: TRBJ2-1
d_call: TRBD2
clone_size: NA
v_call: TRBV18

cdr3_nt: TGTGCCAGTACCCCCTCCCGGGTAGCGGGGAACACTGAAGCTTTCTTT
cdr3_aa: CASTPSRVAGNTEAFF
j_call: TRBJ1-1
d_call: NA
clone_size: NA
v_call: TRBV19

cdr3_nt: TGTGCCAGCAGTTACTCGAGACCGCGTACCGAGCAGTACTTC
cdr3_aa: CASSYSRPRTEQYF
j_call: TRBJ2-7
d_call: NA
clone_size: NA
v_call: TRBV6-6

cdr3_nt: TGTGCCAGCAGTTCGACCCGTTCTGCAGGGGGCGTGAATAGTGGCAATCAGCCCCAGCATTTT
cdr3_aa: CASSSTRSAGGVNSGNQPQHF
j_call: TRBJ1-5
d_call: TRBD1
clone_size: NA
v_call: TRBV28

cdr3_nt: TGTGCCAGCAGCTTTACTAGCGGGATTTACAATGAGCAGTTCTTC
cdr3_aa: CASSFTSGIYNEQFF
j_call: TRBJ2-1
d_call: TRBD2
clone_size: NA
v_call: TRBV7-2

cdr3_nt: TGTGCCAGCACGTTCGTGGCAGGGGGCTTTGGCTACACCTTC
cdr3_aa: CASTFVAGGFGYTF
j_call: TRBJ1-2
d_call: TRBD1
clone_size: NA
v_call: TRBV6-6

cdr3_nt: TGTGCCAGCAGCTCACAAGGGCCGTCAATAGGTCAGCCCCAGCATTTT
cdr3_aa: CASSSQGPSIGQPQHF
j_call: TRBJ1-5
d_call: NA
clone_size: NA
v_call: TRBV7-2

cdr3_nt: TGCGCCAGCAGCTTGGGCGGGGGCTACTCCTACGAGCAGTACTTC
cdr3_aa: CASSLGGGYSYEQYF
j_call: TRBJ2-7
d_call: NA
clone_size: NA
v_call: TRBV5-1

cdr3_nt: TGTGCCAGCAGTATACGACAGGGCTCCGGGGAGCTGTTTTTT
cdr3_aa: CASSIRQGSGELFF
j_call: TRBJ2-2
d_call: TRBD1
clone_size: once
v_call: TRBV6-1

cdr3_nt: TGTGCCAGCAGCGCGGGAGCTGGGGAGGTCGAGCAGTACTTC
cdr3_aa: CASSAGAGEVEQYF
j_call: TRBJ2-7
d_call: TRBD2
clone_size: NA
v_call: TRBV6-5

cdr3_nt: TGTGCCAGCAGCTTTGGGCGCAGCACAGATACGCAGTATTTT
cdr3_aa: CASSFGRSTDTQYF
j_call: TRBJ2-3
d_call: NA
clone_size: NA
v_call: TRBV11-2

cdr3_nt: TGTGCCAGCAGTTTATCCCCGGGGTACGAGCAGTACTTC
cdr3_aa: CASSLSPGYEQYF
j_call: TRBJ2-7
d_call: NA
clone_size: NA
v_call: TRBV27

cdr3_nt: TGTGCCAGCAGTGATTGGCAGGGGGAGGGTGAAAAACTGTTTTTT
cdr3_aa: CASSDWQGEGEKLFF
j_call: TRBJ1-4
d_call: TRBD1
clone_size: once
v_call: TRBV2

cdr3_nt: TGTGCCAGCAGCCCGACTAGCCCAGTAGGGGCCTCCTACGAGCAGTACTTC
cdr3_aa: CASSPTSPVGASYEQYF
j_call: TRBJ2-7
d_call: TRBD2
clone_size: few
v_call: TRBV7-9

cdr3_nt: TGTGCCAGCTCACCTAGACTAGCGGGAGGGCCAAAAAACGAGCAGTACTTC
cdr3_aa: CASSPRLAGGPKNEQYF
j_call: TRBJ2-7
d_call: TRBD2
clone_size: NA
v_call: TRBV18

cdr3_nt: TGTGCCACCGAGGTCCAGGGGAGGGCTTCCTACAATGAGCAGTTCTTC
cdr3_aa: CATEVQGRASYNEQFF
j_call: TRBJ2-1
d_call: NA
clone_size: once
v_call: TRBV10-3

cdr3_nt: TGTGCCAGCACCCCCGCGGGCGGACGCACAGATACGCAGTATTTT
cdr3_aa: CASTPAGGRTDTQYF
j_call: TRBJ2-3
d_call: NA
clone_size: NA
v_call: TRBV7-9

cdr3_nt: TGCGCCAGCAGCTTGGGGGCTCAGGTAATGAACACTGAAGCTTTCTTT
cdr3_aa: CASSLGAQVMNTEAFF
j_call: TRBJ1-1
d_call: NA
clone_size: NA
v_call: TRBV5-1

cdr3_nt: TGTGCCAGCAGCCCCGGACCGAACACTGAAGCTTTCTTT
cdr3_aa: CASSPGPNTEAFF
j_call: TRBJ1-1
d_call: NA
clone_size: NA
v_call: TRBV5-5

cdr3_nt: TGTGCCAGCAGCCCTGACACGTTTAACTATGGCTACACCTTC
cdr3_aa: CASSPDTFNYGYTF
j_call: TRBJ1-2
d_call: NA
clone_size: NA
v_call: TRBV7-9

cdr3_nt: TGCGCCAGCAGTCGCTCAAGCGGGGGGAAGAACACCGGGGAGCTGTTTTTT
cdr3_aa: CASSRSSGGKNTGELFF
j_call: TRBJ2-2
d_call: TRBD2
clone_size: NA
v_call: TRBV5-1

cdr3_nt: TGTGCCAGCAGCCCGGGGGGGATCGAGCAGTTCTTC
cdr3_aa: CASSPGGIEQFF
j_call: TRBJ2-1
d_call: TRBD2
clone_size: NA
v_call: TRBV7-2

cdr3_nt: TGTGCCAGCACCCGTCAAGATACGCAGTATTTT
cdr3_aa: CASTRQDTQYF
j_call: TRBJ2-3
d_call: NA
clone_size: NA
v_call: TRBV6-1

cdr3_nt: TGCGCCAGCAGTAAGGGGACGGAGAGTAATTCACCCCTCCACTTT
cdr3_aa: CASSKGTESNSPLHF
j_call: TRBJ1-6
d_call: NA
clone_size: NA
v_call: TRBV5-1

cdr3_nt: TGCGCCAGCAGGCTAGCGGCATTACCCACAGATACGCAGTATTTT
cdr3_aa: CASRLAALPTDTQYF
j_call: TRBJ2-3
d_call: TRBD2
clone_size: NA
v_call: TRBV5-1

cdr3_nt: TGTGCCAGCAGCTCTGCTACGGCCCACCGGGATACGCAGTATTTT
cdr3_aa: CASSSATAHRDTQYF
j_call: TRBJ2-3
d_call: NA
clone_size: NA
v_call: TRBV5-4

cdr3_nt: TGTGCCAGCAGGGGGGACAGGCTCTCACGGTATGAAAAACTGTTTTTT
cdr3_aa: CASRGDRLSRYEKLFF
j_call: TRBJ1-4
d_call: TRBD1
clone_size: NA
v_call: TRBV6-4

cdr3_nt: TGTGCCAGCAGCCTAAGCAATGAACGGCGATACGAGCAGTACTTC
cdr3_aa: CASSLSNERRYEQYF
j_call: TRBJ2-7
d_call: NA
clone_size: NA
v_call: TRBV14

cdr3_nt: TGTGCCAGCAGCCCTAGCCGGGGGGGGACCCAGGGGCCACCCCTCCACTTT
cdr3_aa: CASSPSRGGTQGPPLHF
j_call: TRBJ1-6
d_call: NA
clone_size: NA
v_call: TRBV7-8

cdr3_nt: TGTGCCAGCAGCTTAGACAGGGCTCTTAACTATGGCTACACCTTC
cdr3_aa: CASSLDRALNYGYTF
j_call: TRBJ1-2
d_call: NA
clone_size: NA
v_call: TRBV7-9

cdr3_nt: TGTGCCAGCAGCTTATCAAGAAACTACGAGCAGTACTTC
cdr3_aa: CASSLSRNYEQYF
j_call: TRBJ2-7
d_call: NA
clone_size: NA
v_call: TRBV7-2

cdr3_nt: TGTGCCAGCAGCCAAGGGGCCCTAAGTTTGACAGATACGCAGTATTTT
cdr3_aa: CASSQGALSLTDTQYF
j_call: TRBJ2-3
d_call: NA
clone_size: NA
v_call: TRBV5-4

cdr3_nt: TGTGCCAGCAGCTTAGATTGGGGGGACAATGAGCAGTTCTTC
cdr3_aa: CASSLDWGDNEQFF
j_call: TRBJ2-1
d_call: NA
clone_size: NA
v_call: TRBV7-9

cdr3_nt: TGTGCCAGCAGGTACGGGACAGATAGCTCCTACGAGCAGTACTTC
cdr3_aa: CASRYGTDSSYEQYF
j_call: TRBJ2-7
d_call: TRBD1
clone_size: NA
v_call: TRBV27

cdr3_nt: TGTGCCTGTGGGGACAGACCTAACTATGGCTACACCTTC
cdr3_aa: CACGDRPNYGYTF
j_call: TRBJ1-2
d_call: TRBD1
clone_size: few
v_call: TRBV30

cdr3_nt: TGTGCTAGCAGCTTAGGCTCGGCTGGGGAGACCCAGTACTTC
cdr3_aa: CASSLGSAGETQYF
j_call: TRBJ2-5
d_call: NA
clone_size: NA
v_call: TRBV7-7

cdr3_nt: TGTGCCAGCAGTTACTCGCAGGTCGCTCAGGAGACCCAGTACTTC
cdr3_aa: CASSYSQVAQETQYF
j_call: TRBJ2-5
d_call: NA
clone_size: NA
v_call: TRBV6-6

cdr3_nt: TGTGCCAGCAGTGCGAGCTCATACAATGAGCAGTTCTTC
cdr3_aa: CASSASSYNEQFF
j_call: TRBJ2-1
d_call: NA
clone_size: NA
v_call: TRBV25-1

cdr3_nt: TGCGCCAGCAGCCAAGGGTGGATAGTTACGAACACTGAAGCTTTCTTT
cdr3_aa: CASSQGWIVTNTEAFF
j_call: TRBJ1-1
d_call: NA
clone_size: NA
v_call: TRBV4-1

cdr3_nt: TGTGCCTGGAGTGTTGGCCTAGCGGGAGAGACCCAGTACTTC
cdr3_aa: CAWSVGLAGETQYF
j_call: TRBJ2-5
d_call: TRBD2
clone_size: NA
v_call: TRBV30

cdr3_nt: TGTGCCAGCAGCTTATGGGGGCAGGGGGGTGAAAAACTGTTTTTT
cdr3_aa: CASSLWGQGGEKLFF
j_call: TRBJ1-4
d_call: TRBD1
clone_size: NA
v_call: TRBV7-6

cdr3_nt: TGCGCCAGCAGCTTGGAGAGCGGACAGGGTGACATTCAGTACTTC
cdr3_aa: CASSLESGQGDIQYF
j_call: TRBJ2-4
d_call: TRBD1
clone_size: NA
v_call: TRBV5-1

cdr3_nt: TGCGCCAGCACTTTCTCCCTGACAGACCTCCAAGAGACCCAGTACTTC
cdr3_aa: CASTFSLTDLQETQYF
j_call: TRBJ2-5
d_call: NA
clone_size: NA
v_call: TRBV10-1

cdr3_nt: TGTGCCAGCAGCATCGGCGGCGATCCAGCCAAAAACATTCAGTACTTC
cdr3_aa: CASSIGGDPAKNIQYF
j_call: TRBJ2-4
d_call: NA
clone_size: once
v_call: TRBV13

cdr3_nt: TGTGCCATCAGTGAGTCGTCCAACACAGATACGCAGTATTTT
cdr3_aa: CAISESSNTDTQYF
j_call: TRBJ2-3
d_call: NA
clone_size: NA
v_call: TRBV10-3

cdr3_nt: TGTGCCAGCAGTTTATCAGGACCGCAGAACACCGGGGAGCTGTTTTTT
cdr3_aa: CASSLSGPQNTGELFF
j_call: TRBJ2-2
d_call: NA
clone_size: NA
v_call: TRBV28

cdr3_nt: TGTGCCTGGAGTGTTGTGAGTCCACCCCTCCACTTT
cdr3_aa: CAWSVVSPPLHF
j_call: TRBJ1-6
d_call: NA
clone_size: NA
v_call: TRBV30

cdr3_nt: TGTGCCAGCAATCGGGACAGGGCCACTGAAGCTTTCTTT
cdr3_aa: CASNRDRATEAFF
j_call: TRBJ1-1
d_call: TRBD1
clone_size: NA
v_call: TRBV2

cdr3_nt: TGCAGTGCTTCTAAGGGCAATGAGCAGTTCTTC
cdr3_aa: CSASKGNEQFF
j_call: TRBJ2-1
d_call: NA
clone_size: few
v_call: TRBV20-1

cdr3_nt: TGTGCCAGTAGCTCTGATTACTATGGCTACACCTTC
cdr3_aa: CASSSDYYGYTF
j_call: TRBJ1-2
d_call: NA
clone_size: once
v_call: TRBV19

cdr3_nt: TGTGCCTGGAGTGGACAGGGGTACACTGAAGCTTTCTTT
cdr3_aa: CAWSGQGYTEAFF
j_call: TRBJ1-1
d_call: TRBD1
clone_size: few
v_call: TRBV30

cdr3_nt: TGTGCCAGCAGCACCCTAGCGGACCTTAGCACAGATACGCAGTATTTT
cdr3_aa: CASSTLADLSTDTQYF
j_call: TRBJ2-3
d_call: TRBD2
clone_size: once
v_call: TRBV9

cdr3_nt: TGTGCCAGCAGCATCGGCGGCAGGGGCGCAGATACGCAGTATTTT
cdr3_aa: CASSIGGRGADTQYF
j_call: TRBJ2-3
d_call: NA
clone_size: once
v_call: TRBV9

cdr3_nt: TGTGCCAGCAGCTTGGGAGAGGGTACGAGCGAGCAGTACTTC
cdr3_aa: CASSLGEGTSEQYF
j_call: TRBJ2-7
d_call: NA
clone_size: NA
v_call: TRBV5-4

cdr3_nt: TGTGCCATCAGTGACGATCTGTCCTCCTACGAGCAGTACTTC
cdr3_aa: CAISDDLSSYEQYF
j_call: TRBJ2-7
d_call: NA
clone_size: NA
v_call: TRBV10-3

cdr3_nt: TGTGCCAGCAGTGAACAGGACAGGGGTCCGCACTTC
cdr3_aa: CASSEQDRGPHF
j_call: TRBJ2-4
d_call: TRBD1
clone_size: NA
v_call: TRBV2

cdr3_nt: TGTGCCAGCAGCTTGGGGGGATCCCAAGAGACCCAGTACTTC
cdr3_aa: CASSLGGSQETQYF
j_call: TRBJ2-5
d_call: NA
clone_size: NA
v_call: TRBV7-3

cdr3_nt: TGCGCCAGCAGTCCCGTAGGGGGCTCTGGAAACACCATATATTTT
cdr3_aa: CASSPVGGSGNTIYF
j_call: TRBJ1-3
d_call: NA
clone_size: NA
v_call: TRBV23-1